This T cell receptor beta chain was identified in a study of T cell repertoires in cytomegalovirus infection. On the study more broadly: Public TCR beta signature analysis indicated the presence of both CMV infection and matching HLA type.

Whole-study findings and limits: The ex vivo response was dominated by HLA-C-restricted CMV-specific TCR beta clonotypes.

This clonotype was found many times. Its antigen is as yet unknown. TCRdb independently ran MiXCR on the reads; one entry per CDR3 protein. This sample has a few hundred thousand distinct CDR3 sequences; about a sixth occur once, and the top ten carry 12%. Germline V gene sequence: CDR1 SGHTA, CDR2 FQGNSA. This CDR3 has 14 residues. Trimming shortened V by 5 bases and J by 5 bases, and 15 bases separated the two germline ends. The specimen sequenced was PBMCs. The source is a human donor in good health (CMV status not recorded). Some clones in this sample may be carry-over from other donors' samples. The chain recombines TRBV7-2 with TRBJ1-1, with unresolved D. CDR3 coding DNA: TGTGCCAGCAGCCCGAACAATCTGGGGACTGAAGCTTTCTTT. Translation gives CASSPNNLGTEAFF.